This T cell receptor (beta chain) was recovered during a study of T cell responses to AZD1222 COVID-19 vaccine. The study, taken as a whole, reports: Repertoire collection took place solely once the T cell response had peaked. Donors skewed white British and female; clonal diversity was possibly underestimated. Of spike-specific TCRs, nearly half reportedly target regions left unmutated in variants.

Germline V CDR1 and CDR2: SGHTS, YDEGEE. The junction had 6 bases not matched to a gene; V was cut back by 9 bases and J by 7 bases. The CDR3 is made up of 12 amino acids. Sequencing was performed with immunoSEQ multiplex PCR; in TCRdb, only in-frame clones are kept and a portion is missing. The sample has 90,000 to 120,000 clones, around nine tenths seen once. With regard to this clone: The antigen remains unidentified.

V gene TRBV5-8 combines with J gene TRBJ1-4, with 7 nucleotides matching TRBD1. The source material was peripheral blood, sampled on day 0 of AZD1222 vaccination. The origin of this receptor is an adult in good health. DNA of the CDR3: TGTGCCACCCGACAGGGTGTTGAAAAACTGTTTTTT. Amino acid sequence: CATRQGVEKLFF.